These 5 T cell receptor beta chains came from one sample sequenced in a study of CD8 T cells in ankylosing spondylitis. Overall study results and limits: Blood from ankylosing spondylitis patients appeared to carry a characteristic roughly 8-variant TCR beta motif.

Their antigens are not known. TCRdb re-called the 5' RACE reads with MiXCR, one entry per CDR3 protein. The sample shows about 480,000 distinct CDR3 sequences, over 15% of them seen only once. The source material was blood, either unsorted or a sorted T cell fraction (not recorded which). The receptors stem from a male donor with ankylosing spondylitis.

The chain is built from TRBV4-1 and TRBJ2-7, with 7 bases fitting TRBD2. This CDR3 comprises 19 residues. Germline CDR1 and CDR2: MGHRA and YSYEKL. J gave up 0 bases and V 3 bases, and 17 bases lay outside the gene matches. CDR3 DNA: TGCGCCAGCAGCCATGGGAGCGGGGTAGCGGGCCGGAGCTCCTACGAGCAGTACTTC. It codes for CASSHGSGVAGRSSYEQYF.

This clonotype was recorded a few times. This chain links TRBV3-1 with TRBJ2-5; D remains unclear. The CDR3 covers 12 residues. Germline loops: CDR1 LGHDT, CDR2 YNNKEL (reference sequence). Trimming pared 1 base from V and 5 bases from J, leaving 5 bases between. The CDR3 loop reads CASSQARETQYF. In nucleotides, the CDR3 is TGTGCCAGCAGCCAAGCCCGGGAGACCCAGTACTTC.

This clonotype was detected a few times. CDR3 amino acids: CASRHRDRPERTEAFF. The CDR3 coding sequence is TGTGCCAGCAGACACCGGGACAGACCAGAAAGGACTGAAGCTTTCTTT. The chain couples TRBV12-3 or TRBV12-4 to TRBJ1-1; 7 bases align to TRBD1. The V gene end was trimmed by 6 bases and the J gene end by 5 bases; junction bases not matched to a gene: 15. This CDR3 region has 16 residues.

V is TRBV7-2 and J is TRBJ1-6; a weak D match, TRBD1 (6 bases). This CDR3 comprises 15 residues. Looked up from germline, CDR1 is SGHTA and CDR2 is FQGNSA. Trimming cost V 5 bases and J 9 bases, with 17 bases left between them. CDR3 coding DNA: TGTGCCAGCAGCCATAGAGGGGGGCGAATTTCACCCCTCCACTTT. It specifies CASSHRGGRISPLHF.

The rearrangement uses TRBV29-1 and TRBJ2-7; 10 nucleotides align to TRBD2. The germline V gene encodes CDR1 SQVTM and CDR2 ANQGSEA. This CDR3 is 14 amino acids long. The ends lost 6 bases at V and 0 bases at J; junction bases unmatched: 5. This CDR3 is CSVGLADSSYEQYF. In nucleotides, the CDR3 is TGCAGCGTAGGACTAGCGGACAGCTCCTACGAGCAGTACTTC.